The 11 T cell receptor beta chains below come from one sample, sequenced in a study of regulatory T cells in long-lasting Graves disease. The TCR beta library used iRepertoire HTBI primers with Arm-PCR amplification of CDR3. TCRdb independently ran MiXCR on the multiplex PCR reads; one entry per CDR3 protein. The sample shows 400,000 to 500,000 distinct CDR3 sequences, about a sixth of them seen only once. Noted time point: newly diagnosed GD, antithyroid drugs for less than 3 months. RNA extracted from PBMCs served as the sequencing template. Another study also made use of these data, one on T cells in Graves' hyperthyroidism and ophthalmopathy.

The source material was peripheral blood mononuclear cells (PBMCs), sampled at new diagnosis, from a patient treated with antithyroid drugs. The receptors come from a woman younger than 30 with Graves disease.

The chain is built from TRBV5-1 and TRBJ2-5; 9 nucleotides match TRBD1. With V trimmed by 4 bases and J by 1 base, 5 bases remained unmatched. Germline loops: CDR1 SGHRS, CDR2 YFSETQ. This CDR3 is 15 amino acids long. The chain's CDR3 is CASSVGGQGQETQYF. The CDR3 region has the DNA TGCGCCAGCAGCGTGGGGGGACAGGGCCAAGAGACCCAGTACTTC.

This sequence joins TRBV7-9 and TRBJ1-5; D not certain. Per germline, CDR1 SEHNR and CDR2 FQNEAQ (reference sequence). This CDR3 is built from 14 residues. The V end was cut by 4 bases, the J end by 2 bases, with 9 bases between. Here the CDR3 DNA reads TGTGCCAGCAGCTCGACCTCTGGCAATCAGCCCCAGCATTTT. Translated: CASSSTSGNQPQHF.

The count of this clonotype is one. The chain has TRBV7-6 and TRBJ2-1, with 7 bases matching TRBD2. The CDR3 is made up of 15 amino acids. In germline, CDR1 is SGHVS, CDR2 FNYEAQ. Trimming removed 3 bases from V and 12 bases from J; junction bases left unmatched: 14. CDR3 sequence (DNA): TGTGCCAGCAGCTTGGCGGGAGCAGCCCTCGGGGGGCAGTTCTTC. This translates into CASSLAGAALGGQFF.

V gene TRBV12-3 or TRBV12-4 combines with J gene TRBJ2-1; D gene unclear. V lost 3 bases and J 5 bases, leaving 8 bases between the germline ends. The CDR3 has 13 amino acids. CDR3 DNA sequence: TGTGCCAGCAGTTTGGGAACGCACAATGAGCAGTTCTTC. Translation: CASSLGTHNEQFF.

There are many counts of this clonotype. The chain combines TRBV19 with TRBJ2-6; 8 bases map to TRBD1. Germline assignment: CDR1 LNHDA and CDR2 SQIVND (reference sequence). The CDR3 is made up of 17 amino acids. J was trimmed by 4 bases and V by 3 bases; bases with no gene match: 8. CDR3 bases: TGTGCCAGTAGTATGTACCAGGGGGCGCAAGGGGCCAACGTCCTGACTTTC. Translation gives CASSMYQGAQGANVLTF. Based on the CDR3 plus reference TRBV19 and TRBJ2-6, the full variable domain is DGGITQSPKYLFRKEGQNVTLSCEQNLNHDAMYWYRQDPGQGLRLIYYSQIVNDFQKGDIAEGYSVSREKKESFPLTVTSAQKNPTAFYLCASSMYQGAQGANVLTFGAGSRLTVL.

The chain recombines TRBV4-2 with TRBJ2-2; TRBD2 aligns across 9 bases. Germline trimming cut 0 bases from V and 3 bases from J; bases unmatched to any gene: 5. This CDR3 comprises 17 residues. Germline-derived CDR1 and CDR2 are LGHNA and YNFKEQ. CDR3 sequence (DNA): TGTGCCAGCAGCCAAGATCCGGGACTAGCAGACACCGGGGAGCTGTTTTTT. Translation: CASSQDPGLADTGELFF.

V and J are TRBV3-1 and TRBJ2-7; TRBD1 agrees at 7 bases. Trimming at V came to 0 bases and at J to 3 bases, leaving 5 bases not matched to a gene. This CDR3 comprises 15 residues. The V gene's germline CDR1 is LGHDT and CDR2 YNNKEL (reference sequence). CDR3 nucleotide sequence: TGTGCCAGCAGCCAAGAATCTGGGGACAGCTACGAGCAGTACTTC. This translates into CASSQESGDSYEQYF.

This clonotype was counted many times. The chain employs TRBV30 and TRBJ2-1, with 7 bases identical to TRBD2. V gave up 2 bases and J gave up 6 bases; unmatched junction bases: 10. CDR1 and CDR2 (germline): GTSNPN, SVGIG (reference sequence). The CDR3 contains 15 residues. Here the CDR3 DNA reads TGTGCCTGGAGTTTGGCTAGCGGACTAAGCAATGAGCAGTTCTTC. Translating gives CAWSLASGLSNEQFF.

The rearrangement joins TRBV7-2 to TRBJ2-7, with D possibly matching TRBD2 (5 bases). The germline V gene encodes CDR1 SGHTA and CDR2 FQGNSA. V lost 2 bases and J lost 4, with 12 bases in between. This CDR3 contains 14 residues. The CDR3 loop is CASSLRLAVYEQYF. CDR3 DNA sequence: TGTGCCAGCAGCTTAAGGCTAGCAGTATACGAGCAGTACTTC.

J is TRBJ2-3 and V is TRBV6-2 or TRBV6-3; 9 nucleotides line up with TRBD2. The ends lost 6 bases at V and 4 bases at J; junction bases unmatched: 8. Germline lookup yields CDR1 MNHEY and CDR2 SVGEGT. CDR3 size: 15 residues. The CDR3 loop is CASRELSGRADTQYF. DNA for the CDR3: TGTGCCAGCAGGGAACTTAGCGGGAGAGCAGATACGCAGTATTTT.

This clonotype was counted at least ten times. The chain joins TRBV5-1 to TRBJ1-1; TRBD1 is a possible D gene (5 bases). Looked up from germline, CDR1 is SGHRS and CDR2 is YFSETQ. CDR3 length: 13 amino acids. Trimming pared 0 bases from V and 9 bases from J, leaving 12 bases between. This CDR3 is CASSLVRDSKAFF. For the CDR3, the DNA is TGCGCCAGCAGCTTGGTTCGGGACTCAAAAGCTTTCTTT.